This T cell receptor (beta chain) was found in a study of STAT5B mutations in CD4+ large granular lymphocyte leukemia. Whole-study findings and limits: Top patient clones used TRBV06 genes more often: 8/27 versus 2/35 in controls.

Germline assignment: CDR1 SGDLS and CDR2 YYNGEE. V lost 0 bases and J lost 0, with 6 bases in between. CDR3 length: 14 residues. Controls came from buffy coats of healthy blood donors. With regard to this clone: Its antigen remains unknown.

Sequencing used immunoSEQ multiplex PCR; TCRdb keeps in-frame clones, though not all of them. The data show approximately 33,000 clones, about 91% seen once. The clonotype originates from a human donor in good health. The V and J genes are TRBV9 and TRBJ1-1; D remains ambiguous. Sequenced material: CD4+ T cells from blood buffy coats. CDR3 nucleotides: TGTGCCAGCAGCGTAGTACCTATGAACACTGAAGCTTTCTTT. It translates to CASSVVPMNTEAFF. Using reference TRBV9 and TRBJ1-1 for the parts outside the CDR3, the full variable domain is DSGVTQTPKHLITATGQRVTLRCSPRSGDLSVYWYQQSLDQGLQFLIQYYNGEERAKGNILERFSAQQFPDLHSELNLSSLELGDSALYFCASSVVPMNTEAFFGQGTRLTVV.